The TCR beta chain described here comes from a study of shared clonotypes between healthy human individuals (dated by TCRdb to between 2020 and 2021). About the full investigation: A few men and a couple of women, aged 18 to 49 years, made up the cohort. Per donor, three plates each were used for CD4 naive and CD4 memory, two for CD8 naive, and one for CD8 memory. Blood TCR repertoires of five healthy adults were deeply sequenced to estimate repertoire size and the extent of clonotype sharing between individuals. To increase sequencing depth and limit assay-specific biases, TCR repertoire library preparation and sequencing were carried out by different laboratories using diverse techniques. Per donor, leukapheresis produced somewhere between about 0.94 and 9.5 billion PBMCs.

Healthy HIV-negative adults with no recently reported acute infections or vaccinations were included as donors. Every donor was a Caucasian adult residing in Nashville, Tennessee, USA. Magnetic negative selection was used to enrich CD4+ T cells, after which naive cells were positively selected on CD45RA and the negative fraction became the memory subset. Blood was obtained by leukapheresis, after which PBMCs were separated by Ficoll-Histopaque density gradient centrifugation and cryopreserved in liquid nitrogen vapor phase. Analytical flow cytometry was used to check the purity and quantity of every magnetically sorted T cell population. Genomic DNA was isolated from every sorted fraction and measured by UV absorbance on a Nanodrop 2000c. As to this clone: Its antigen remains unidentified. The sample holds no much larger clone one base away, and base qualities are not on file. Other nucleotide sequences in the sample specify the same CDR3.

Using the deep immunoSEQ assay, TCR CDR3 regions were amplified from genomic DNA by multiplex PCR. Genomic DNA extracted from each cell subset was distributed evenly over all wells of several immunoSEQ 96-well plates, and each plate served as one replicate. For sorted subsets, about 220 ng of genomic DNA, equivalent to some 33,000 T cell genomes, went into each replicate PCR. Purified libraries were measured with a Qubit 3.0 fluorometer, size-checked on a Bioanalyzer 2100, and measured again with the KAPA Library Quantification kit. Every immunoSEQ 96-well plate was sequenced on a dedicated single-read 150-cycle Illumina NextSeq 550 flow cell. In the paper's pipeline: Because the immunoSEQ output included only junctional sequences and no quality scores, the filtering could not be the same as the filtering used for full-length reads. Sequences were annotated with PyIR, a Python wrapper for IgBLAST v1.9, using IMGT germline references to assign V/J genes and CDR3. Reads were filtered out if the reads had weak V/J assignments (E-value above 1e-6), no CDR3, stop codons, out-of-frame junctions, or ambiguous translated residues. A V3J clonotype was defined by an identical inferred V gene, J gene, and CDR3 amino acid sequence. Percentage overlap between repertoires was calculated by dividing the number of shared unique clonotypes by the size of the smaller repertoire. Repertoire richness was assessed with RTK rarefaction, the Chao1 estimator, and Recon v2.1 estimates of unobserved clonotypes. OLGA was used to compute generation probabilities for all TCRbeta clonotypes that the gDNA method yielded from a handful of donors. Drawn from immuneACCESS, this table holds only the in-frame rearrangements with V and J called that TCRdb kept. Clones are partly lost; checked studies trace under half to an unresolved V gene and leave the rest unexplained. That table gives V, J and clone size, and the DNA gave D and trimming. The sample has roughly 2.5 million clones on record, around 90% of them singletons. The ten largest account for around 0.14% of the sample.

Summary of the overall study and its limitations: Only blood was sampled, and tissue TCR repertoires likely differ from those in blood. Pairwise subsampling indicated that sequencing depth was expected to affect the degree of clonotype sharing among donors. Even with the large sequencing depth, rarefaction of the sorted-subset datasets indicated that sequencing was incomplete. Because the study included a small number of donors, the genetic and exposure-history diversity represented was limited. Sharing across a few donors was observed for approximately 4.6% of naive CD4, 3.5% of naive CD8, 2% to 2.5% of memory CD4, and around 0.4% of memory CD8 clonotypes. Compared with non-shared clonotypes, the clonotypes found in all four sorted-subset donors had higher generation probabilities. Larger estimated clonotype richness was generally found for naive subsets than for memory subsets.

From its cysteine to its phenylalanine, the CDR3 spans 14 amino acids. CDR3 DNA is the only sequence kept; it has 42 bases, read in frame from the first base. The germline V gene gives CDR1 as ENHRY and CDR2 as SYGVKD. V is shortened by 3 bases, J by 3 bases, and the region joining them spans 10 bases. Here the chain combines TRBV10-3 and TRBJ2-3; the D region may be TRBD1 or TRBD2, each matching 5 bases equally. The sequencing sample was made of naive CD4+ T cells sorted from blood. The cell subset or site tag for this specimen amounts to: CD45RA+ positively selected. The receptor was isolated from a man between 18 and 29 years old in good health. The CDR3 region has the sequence CAISEGGGTDTQYF. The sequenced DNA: TGTGCCATCAGTGAAGGTGGGGGAACAGATACGCAGTATTTT.